This is a list of T cell receptor beta chains from one sample in a study of T cell repertoires in cytomegalovirus infection. TCRdb passed the reads through MiXCR, listing each CDR3 protein once. Counted here are around 77,000 distinct CDR3 sequences, approximately 20% occurring once; the ten biggest clones make up roughly 62%. These receptors have no identified antigens. The sample here was CD8+ T cells from cultured PBMCs, taken from culture after CMV antigen stimulation. Receptor source: a human donor in good health (CMV status not recorded). Some clones in this sample may be carry-over from other donors' samples. CDR3s include the opening cysteine and the closing phenylalanine or tryptophan. D genes are given only for firm matches. Rows give clone size only sometimes, using once, few, many, or a class for an expanded clone.

V gene	J gene	clone size	D gene	CDR3 DNA	CDR3 protein
TRBV7-9	TRBJ1-4	.	.	TGTGCCAGCAGCCCCTCGAGGGTTGAAAAACTGTTTTTT	CASSPSRVEKLFF
TRBV27	TRBJ2-7	many	.	TGTGCCAGCACTGGGGGCCCCACCTACGAGCAGTACTTC	CASTGGPTYEQYF
TRBV7-2	TRBJ2-1	.	.	TGTGCCAGCAGCTTCCGGGGGAACTCCTACAATGAGCAGTTCTTC	CASSFRGNSYNEQFF
TRBV7-2	TRBJ2-5	.	TRBD1	TGTGCCAGCAGCTTTTGGGACAGGGGGTACCAAGAGACCCAGTACTTC	CASSFWDRGYQETQYF
TRBV6-5	TRBJ1-4	.	TRBD1	TGTGCCAGCAGTGGGGGGACAGCATTTAATGAAAAACTGTTTTTT	CASSGGTAFNEKLFF
TRBV5-4	TRBJ2-5	few	.	TGTGCCAGCAGGGACCAGCAAGAGACCCAGTACTTC	CASRDQQETQYF
TRBV6-6	TRBJ1-2	.	.	TGTGCCAGCAGTTTAACCCTCATCGATGAAGATGGCTACACCTTC	CASSLTLIDEDGYTF
TRBV5-6	TRBJ2-4	few	.	TGTGCCAGCAGCTTGTCGCAGTTAGCCAAAAACATTCAGTACTTC	CASSLSQLAKNIQYF
TRBV2	TRBJ2-7	.	.	TGTGCCAGCACCCAGTCCTACGAGCAGTACTTC	CASTQSYEQYF
TRBV7-2	TRBJ1-6	.	TRBD1	TGTGCCAGCAGCTCGACCCGGACAGGGATACATTCACCCCTCCACTTT	CASSSTRTGIHSPLHF
TRBV6-2/TRBV6-3	TRBJ1-5	.	.	TGTGCCAGCAGTAACAATCAGGGTGATCAGCCCCAGCATTTT	CASSNNQGDQPQHF
TRBV10-3	TRBJ1-2	few	TRBD1	TGTGCCATCAGTGAGTCCGGCAGGGGGGATGGAGGCTACACCTTC	CAISESGRGDGGYTF
TRBV28	TRBJ2-7	.	.	TGTGCCAGCCTCGGGGCAGGTAGCTCCTACGAGCAGTACTTC	CASLGAGSSYEQYF
TRBV12-3/TRBV12-4	TRBJ2-1	.	TRBD2	TGTGCCAGCAGTTTCAGCGGGGGGACGAGCTCCTACAATGAGCAGTTCTTC	CASSFSGGTSSYNEQFF
TRBV7-2	TRBJ2-3	few	TRBD2	TGTGCCAGCAGCCAAATCCCGACTAGCGGGGTTGCAGATACGCAGTATTTT	CASSQIPTSGVADTQYF
TRBV7-2	TRBJ2-7	few	.	TGTGCCAGCAGCTTAGCGGGGGGCGGTGACTACGAGCAGTACTTC	CASSLAGGGDYEQYF
TRBV27	TRBJ2-5	.	TRBD2	TGTGCCAGCAGTTTAACTAGCGGGGGGCCGCGGGAGACCCAGTACTTC	CASSLTSGGPRETQYF
TRBV7-8	TRBJ1-1	few	.	TGTGCCAGCAGCTTATCATCTGGGGGTGGATCGAACACTGAAGCTTTCTTT	CASSLSSGGGSNTEAFF
TRBV7-2	TRBJ1-4	few	.	TGTGCCAGCAGCTCGGGGGTCCTGTCCTATGAAAAACTGTTTTTT	CASSSGVLSYEKLFF
TRBV25-1	TRBJ2-6	few	.	TGTGCCAGCAGTGAGCCGGCCGGGACAACCTACTCTGGGGCCAACGTCCTGACTTTC	CASSEPAGTTYSGANVLTF
TRBV13	TRBJ2-3	.	.	TGTGCCAGCAGCCACGGGAGCACAGATACGCAGTATTTT	CASSHGSTDTQYF
TRBV7-9	TRBJ2-3	many	TRBD2	TGTGCCAGCAGCAGTACTAGCGGATCTAGCACAGATACGCAGTATTTT	CASSSTSGSSTDTQYF
TRBV24-1	TRBJ2-1	.	.	TGTGCCACCAGTGATGTCGAGGGACCCCGCAATGAGCAGTTCTTC	CATSDVEGPRNEQFF